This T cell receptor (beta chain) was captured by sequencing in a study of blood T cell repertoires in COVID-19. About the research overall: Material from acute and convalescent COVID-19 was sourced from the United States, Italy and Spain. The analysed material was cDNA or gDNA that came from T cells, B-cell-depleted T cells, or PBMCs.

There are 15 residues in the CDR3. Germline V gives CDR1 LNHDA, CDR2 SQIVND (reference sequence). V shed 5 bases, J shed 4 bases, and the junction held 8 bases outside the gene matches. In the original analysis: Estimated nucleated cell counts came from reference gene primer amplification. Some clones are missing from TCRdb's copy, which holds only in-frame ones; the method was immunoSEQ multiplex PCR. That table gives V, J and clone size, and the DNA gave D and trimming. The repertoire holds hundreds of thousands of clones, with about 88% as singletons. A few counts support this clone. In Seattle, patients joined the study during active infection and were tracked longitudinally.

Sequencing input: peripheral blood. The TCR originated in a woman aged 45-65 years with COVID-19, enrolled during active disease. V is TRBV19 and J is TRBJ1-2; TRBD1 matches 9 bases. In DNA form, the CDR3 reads TGTGCCAGTAGTGCCGCCGGGACAGGGAGCTATGGCTACACCTTC. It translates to CASSAAGTGSYGYTF. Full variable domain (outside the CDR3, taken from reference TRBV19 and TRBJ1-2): DGGITQSPKYLFRKEGQNVTLSCEQNLNHDAMYWYRQDPGQGLRLIYYSQIVNDFQKGDIAEGYSVSREKKESFPLTVTSAQKNPTAFYLCASSAAGTGSYGYTFGSGTRLTVV.